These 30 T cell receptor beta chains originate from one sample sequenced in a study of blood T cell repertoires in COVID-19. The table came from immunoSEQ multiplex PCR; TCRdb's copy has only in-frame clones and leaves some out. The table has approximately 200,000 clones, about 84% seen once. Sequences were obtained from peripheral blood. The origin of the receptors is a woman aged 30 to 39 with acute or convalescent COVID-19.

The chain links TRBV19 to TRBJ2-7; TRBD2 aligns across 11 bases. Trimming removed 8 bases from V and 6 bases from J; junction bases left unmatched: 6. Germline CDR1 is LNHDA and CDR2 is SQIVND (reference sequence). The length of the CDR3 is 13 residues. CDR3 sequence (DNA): TGTGCCAGTTCTCCGGGACTAGCGGCCGAGCAGTACTTC. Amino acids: CASSPGLAAEQYF.

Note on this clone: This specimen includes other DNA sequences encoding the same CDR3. CDR3 region: CASSQPGATSYNSPLHF. For the CDR3, the DNA is TGTGCCAGCAGCCAACCAGGTGCAACCTCCTATAATTCACCCCTCCACTTT. The chain couples TRBV3-1 (or the pseudogene TRBV3-2) to TRBJ1-6; no firm D call. In germline, CDR1 is LGHDT, CDR2 YNNKEL (reference sequence). The CDR3 runs 17 residues. Trimming left V 2 bases short and J 0 bases short, with 11 bases between.

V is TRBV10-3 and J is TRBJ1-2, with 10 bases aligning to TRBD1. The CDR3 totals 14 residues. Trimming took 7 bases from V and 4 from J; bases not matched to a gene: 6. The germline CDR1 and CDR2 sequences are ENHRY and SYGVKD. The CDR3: CAINTGTGVYGYTF. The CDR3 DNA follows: TGTGCCATCAATACCGGGACAGGGGTCTATGGCTACACCTTC.

The CDR3 nucleotides are TGTGCCAGCAGGACTGACGGGGTCGGAGCTTGGGGCTACACCTTC. Translating gives CASRTDGVGAWGYTF. This sequence joins TRBV7-8 and TRBJ1-2; D is unclear. Trimming left V 6 bases short and J 8 bases short, with 22 bases between. Germline V gene sequence: CDR1 SGHVS, CDR2 FQNEAQ. The CDR3 extends over 15 amino acids.

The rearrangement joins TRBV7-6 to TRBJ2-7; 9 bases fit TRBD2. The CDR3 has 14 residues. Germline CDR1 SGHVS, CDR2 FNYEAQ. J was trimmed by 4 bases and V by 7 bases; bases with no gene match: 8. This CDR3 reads CASTRLAGRYEQYF. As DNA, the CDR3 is TGTGCCAGCACGAGGCTAGCGGGAAGGTACGAGCAGTACTTC.

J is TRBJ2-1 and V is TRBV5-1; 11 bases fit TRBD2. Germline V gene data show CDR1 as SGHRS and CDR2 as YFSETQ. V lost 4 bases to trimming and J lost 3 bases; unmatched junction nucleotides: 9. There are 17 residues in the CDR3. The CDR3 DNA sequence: TGCGCCAGCAGCCCGACACTAGCGGGAGCCCTCTACAATGAGCAGTTCTTC. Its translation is CASSPTLAGALYNEQFF.

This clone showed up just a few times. As DNA, the CDR3 is TGCGCCAGCAGATATGAGGGGGTCACCTACGAGCAGTACTTC. This translates into CASRYEGVTYEQYF. The V and J genes are TRBV5-1 and TRBJ2-7; D possibly corresponds to TRBD1 (6 bases). V was cut by 5 bases and J by 2 bases, with 14 bases left in between. CDR1 is SGHRS, CDR2 YFSETQ, per germline. This CDR3 region has 14 residues.

CDR3 loop: CASSIRGRYEQYF. The CDR3 DNA is TGTGCCAGCAGTATCCGGGGTCGCTACGAGCAGTACTTC. The chain carries TRBV6-5 and TRBJ2-7; weak D call: TRBD2 (5 bases). With 5 bases removed from V and 3 bases from J, the gap between germline ends came to 11 bases. The CDR3 totals 13 residues. CDR1 MNHEY and CDR2 SVGAGI come from the germline V gene.

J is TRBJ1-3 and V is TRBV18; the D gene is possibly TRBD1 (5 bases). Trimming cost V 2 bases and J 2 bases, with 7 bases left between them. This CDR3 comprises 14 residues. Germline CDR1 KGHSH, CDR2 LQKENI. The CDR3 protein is CASSPAGPGNTIYF. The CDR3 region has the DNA TGTGCCAGCTCACCAGCGGGACCTGGAAACACCATATATTTT.

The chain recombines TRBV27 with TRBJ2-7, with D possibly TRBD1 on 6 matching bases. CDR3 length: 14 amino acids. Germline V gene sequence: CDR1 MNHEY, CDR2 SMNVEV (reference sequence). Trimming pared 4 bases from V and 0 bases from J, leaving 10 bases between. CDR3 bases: TGTGCCAGCAGTTCCCAGGGGTACTCCTACGAGCAGTACTTC. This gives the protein CASSSQGYSYEQYF.

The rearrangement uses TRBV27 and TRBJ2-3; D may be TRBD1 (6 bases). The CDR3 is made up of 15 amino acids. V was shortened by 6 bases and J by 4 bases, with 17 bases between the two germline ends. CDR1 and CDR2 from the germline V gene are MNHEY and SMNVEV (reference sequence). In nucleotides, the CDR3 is TGTGCCAGCAGCTTTACAGGGCGGGCCGCAGATACGCAGTATTTT. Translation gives CASSFTGRAADTQYF.

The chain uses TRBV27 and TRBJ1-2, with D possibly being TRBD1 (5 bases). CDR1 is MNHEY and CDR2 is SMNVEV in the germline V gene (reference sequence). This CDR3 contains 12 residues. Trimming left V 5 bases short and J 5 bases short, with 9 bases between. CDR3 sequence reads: CASSPDNYGYTF. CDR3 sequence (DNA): TGTGCCAGCAGTCCGGACAATTATGGCTACACCTTC.

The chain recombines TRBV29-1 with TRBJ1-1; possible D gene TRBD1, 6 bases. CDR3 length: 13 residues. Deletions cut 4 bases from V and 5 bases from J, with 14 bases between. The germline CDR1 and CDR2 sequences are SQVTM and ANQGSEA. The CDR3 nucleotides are TGCAGCGTTGCTCCAGGGGATCGGACTGAAGCTTTCTTT. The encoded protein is CSVAPGDRTEAFF.

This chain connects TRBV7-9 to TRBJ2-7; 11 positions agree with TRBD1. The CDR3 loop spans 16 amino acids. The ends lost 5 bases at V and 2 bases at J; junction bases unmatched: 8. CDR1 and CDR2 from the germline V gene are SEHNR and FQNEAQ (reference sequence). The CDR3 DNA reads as TGTGCCAGCAGCCGCCCGGGACAGGGGGTCCCCTACGAGCAGTACTTC. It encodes CASSRPGQGVPYEQYF.

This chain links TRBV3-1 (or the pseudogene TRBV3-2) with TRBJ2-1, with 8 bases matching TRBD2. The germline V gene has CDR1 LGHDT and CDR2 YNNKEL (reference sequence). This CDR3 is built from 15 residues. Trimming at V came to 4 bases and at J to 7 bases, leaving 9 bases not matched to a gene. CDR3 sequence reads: CASSPLAGRGNEQFF. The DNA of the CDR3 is TGTGCCAGCAGCCCTTTAGCGGGGCGGGGGAATGAGCAGTTCTTC.

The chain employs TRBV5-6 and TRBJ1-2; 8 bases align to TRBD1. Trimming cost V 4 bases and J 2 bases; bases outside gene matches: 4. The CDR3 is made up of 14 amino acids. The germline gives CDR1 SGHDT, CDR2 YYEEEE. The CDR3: CASSGTGGNYGYTF. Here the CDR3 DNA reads TGTGCCAGCAGCGGGACAGGAGGGAACTATGGCTACACCTTC.

CDR3 amino acids: CASSPGLAGQGDTQYF. CDR3 DNA: TGTGCCAGCAGCCCTGGACTAGCGGGACAGGGAGATACGCAGTATTTT. The V and J genes are TRBV7-3 and TRBJ2-3, with 12 bases aligning to TRBD2. The V and J ends lost 5 bases and 5 bases, in that order; junction bases with no gene match: 8. The germline CDR1 and CDR2 sequences are SGHTA and FQGTGA. The CDR3 covers 16 residues.

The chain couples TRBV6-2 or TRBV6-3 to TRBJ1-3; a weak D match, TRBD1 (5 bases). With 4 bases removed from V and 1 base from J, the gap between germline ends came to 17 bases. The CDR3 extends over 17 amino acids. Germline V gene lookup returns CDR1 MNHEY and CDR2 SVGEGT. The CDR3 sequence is CASSSLLDTDSGNTIYF. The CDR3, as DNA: TGTGCCAGCAGTTCCCTCTTGGACACGGATTCTGGAAACACCATATATTTT.

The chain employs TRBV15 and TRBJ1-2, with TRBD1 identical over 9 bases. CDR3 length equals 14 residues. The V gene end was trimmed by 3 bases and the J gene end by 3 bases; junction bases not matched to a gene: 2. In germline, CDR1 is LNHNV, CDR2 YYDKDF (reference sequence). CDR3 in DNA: TGTGCCACCAGCAGTTGGGACAGGGACTATGGCTACACCTTC. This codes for CATSSWDRDYGYTF. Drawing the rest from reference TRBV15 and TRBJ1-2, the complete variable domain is DAMVIQNPRYQVTQFGKPVTLSCSQTLNHNVMYWYQQKSSQAPKLLFHYYDKDFNNEADTPDNFQSRRPNTSFCFLDIRSPGLGDTAMYLCATSSWDRDYGYTFGSGTRLTVV.

This CDR3 reads CATQVGQKVYEQYF. The DNA for the CDR3 is TGTGCCACTCAGGTCGGACAGAAGGTCTACGAGCAGTACTTC. The chain employs TRBV10-3 and TRBJ2-7; weak D call: TRBD1 (6 bases). Germline CDR1 is ENHRY and CDR2 is SYGVKD. The CDR3 length is 14 residues. Between the trimmed V and J ends, which lost 10 bases and 3 bases, there was a span of 19 bases.

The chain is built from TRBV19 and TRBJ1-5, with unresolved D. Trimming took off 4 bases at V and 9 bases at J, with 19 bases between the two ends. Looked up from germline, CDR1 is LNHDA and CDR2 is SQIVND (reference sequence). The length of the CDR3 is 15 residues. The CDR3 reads CASSTRTPTPMPQHF. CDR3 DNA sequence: TGTGCCAGTAGTACGCGGACTCCCACCCCGATGCCCCAGCATTTT.

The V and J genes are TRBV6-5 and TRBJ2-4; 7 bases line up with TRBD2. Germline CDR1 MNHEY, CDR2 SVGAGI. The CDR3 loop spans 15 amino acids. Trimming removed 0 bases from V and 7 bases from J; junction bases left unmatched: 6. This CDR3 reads CASSYSTSVRNIQYF. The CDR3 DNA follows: TGTGCCAGCAGTTACTCCACTAGCGTGCGTAACATTCAGTACTTC.

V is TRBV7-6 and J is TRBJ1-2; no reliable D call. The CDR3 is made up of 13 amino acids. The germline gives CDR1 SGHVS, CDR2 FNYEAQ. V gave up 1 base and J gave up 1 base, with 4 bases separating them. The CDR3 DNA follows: TGTGCCAGCAGCTTAGACAGTAACTATGGCTACACCTTC. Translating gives CASSLDSNYGYTF.

The CDR3 DNA reads TGCGCCAGCAGCCTGAGGCTGAACACTGAAGCTTTCTTT. Translation: CASSLRLNTEAFF. The chain has TRBV5-1 and TRBJ1-1; D is ambiguous. The CDR3 has 13 residues. The germline V and J ends were trimmed by 4 bases and 0 bases, with 7 bases remaining between them. The germline V gene encodes CDR1 SGHRS and CDR2 YFSETQ.

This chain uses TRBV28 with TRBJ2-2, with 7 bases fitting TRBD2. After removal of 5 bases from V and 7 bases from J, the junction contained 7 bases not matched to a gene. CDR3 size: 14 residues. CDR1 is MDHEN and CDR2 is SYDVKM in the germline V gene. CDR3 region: CASSRSLAVGELFF. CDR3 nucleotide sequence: TGTGCCAGCAGTCGATCTCTAGCGGTCGGGGAGCTGTTTTTT.

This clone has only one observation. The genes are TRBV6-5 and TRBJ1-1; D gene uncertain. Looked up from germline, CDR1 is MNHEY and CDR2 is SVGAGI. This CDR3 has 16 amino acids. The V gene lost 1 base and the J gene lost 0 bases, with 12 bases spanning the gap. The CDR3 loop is CASSYFLGAMNTEAFF. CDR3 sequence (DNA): TGTGCCAGCAGTTACTTCTTGGGCGCCATGAACACTGAAGCTTTCTTT.

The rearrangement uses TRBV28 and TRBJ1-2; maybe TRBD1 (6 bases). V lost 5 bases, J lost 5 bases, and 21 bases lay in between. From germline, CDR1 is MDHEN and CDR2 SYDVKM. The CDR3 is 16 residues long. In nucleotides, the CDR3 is TGTGCCAGCAGTCGGGGGGCGGCTACAGGGCGGTATGGCTACACCTTC. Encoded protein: CASSRGAATGRYGYTF.

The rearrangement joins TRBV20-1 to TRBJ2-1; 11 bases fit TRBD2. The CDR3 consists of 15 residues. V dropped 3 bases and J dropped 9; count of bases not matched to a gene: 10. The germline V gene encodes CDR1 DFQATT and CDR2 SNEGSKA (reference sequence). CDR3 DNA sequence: TGCAGTGCTAGTTATAGCGGGGGGGGAATAGGTGAGCAGTTCTTC. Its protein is CSASYSGGGIGEQFF.

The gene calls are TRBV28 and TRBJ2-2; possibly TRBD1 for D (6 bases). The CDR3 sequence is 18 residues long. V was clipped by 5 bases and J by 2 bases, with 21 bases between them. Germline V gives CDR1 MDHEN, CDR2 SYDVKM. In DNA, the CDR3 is TGTGCCAGCAGTCAGCCCGAACAGGGACGACTTAACACCGGGGAGCTGTTTTTT. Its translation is CASSQPEQGRLNTGELFF.

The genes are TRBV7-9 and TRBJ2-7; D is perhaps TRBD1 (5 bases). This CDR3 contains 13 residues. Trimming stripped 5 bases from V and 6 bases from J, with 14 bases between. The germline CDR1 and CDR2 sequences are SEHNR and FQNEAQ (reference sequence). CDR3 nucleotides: TGTGCCAGCAGCCCCGCAGGGAACGGCGAGCAGTACTTC. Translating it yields CASSPAGNGEQYF. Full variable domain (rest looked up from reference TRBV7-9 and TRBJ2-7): DTGVSQNPRHKITKRGQNVTFRCDPISEHNRLYWYRQTLGQGPEFLTYFQNEAQLEKSRLLSDRFSAERPKGSFSTLEIQRTEQGDSAMYLCASSPAGNGEQYFGPGTRLTVT.